What follows is one T cell receptor (beta chain) and its context. The sample is drawn from a study of control samples from healthy donors and cancer patients. Losses at the gene ends were 5 bases for V and 7 bases for J; bases not matched to a gene: 6. This CDR3 spans 14 amino acids. CDR1 is MNHEY and CDR2 is SMNVEV in the germline V gene (reference sequence). This table comes from immunoSEQ multiplex PCR, and its TCRdb copy is limited to in-frame clones, with some not included. Its table records about 190,000 clones. This TCR came from a young woman in good health. This chain links TRBV27 with TRBJ1-5, with 9 bases matching TRBD1. Sequencing was performed on blood. CDR3 nucleotides: TGTGCCAGCAGTCTCCGGGACAGGGAACAGCCCCAGCATTTT. The encoded protein is CASSLRDREQPQHF.